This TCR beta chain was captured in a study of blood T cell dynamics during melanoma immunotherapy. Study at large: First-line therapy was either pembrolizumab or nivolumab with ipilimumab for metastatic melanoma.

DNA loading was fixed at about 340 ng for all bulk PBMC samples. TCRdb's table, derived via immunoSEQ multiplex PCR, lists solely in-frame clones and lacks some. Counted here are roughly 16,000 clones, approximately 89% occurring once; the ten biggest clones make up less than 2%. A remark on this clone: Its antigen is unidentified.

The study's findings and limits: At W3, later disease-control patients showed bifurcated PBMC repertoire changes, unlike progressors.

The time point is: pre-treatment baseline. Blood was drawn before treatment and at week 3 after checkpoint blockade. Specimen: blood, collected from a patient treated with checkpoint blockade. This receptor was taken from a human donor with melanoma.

CDR3 amino acids: CASRSLATDTQYF. CDR3 DNA sequence: TGTGCCAGCAGAAGCCTAGCCACAGATACGCAGTATTTT. The rearrangement uses TRBV6-1 and TRBJ2-3; D possibly corresponds to TRBD2 (5 bases). This CDR3 has 13 amino acids. The V end lost 6 bases, the J end lost 2 bases, and 9 bases lay between the germline ends. CDR1 MNHNS and CDR2 SASEGT come from the germline V gene.